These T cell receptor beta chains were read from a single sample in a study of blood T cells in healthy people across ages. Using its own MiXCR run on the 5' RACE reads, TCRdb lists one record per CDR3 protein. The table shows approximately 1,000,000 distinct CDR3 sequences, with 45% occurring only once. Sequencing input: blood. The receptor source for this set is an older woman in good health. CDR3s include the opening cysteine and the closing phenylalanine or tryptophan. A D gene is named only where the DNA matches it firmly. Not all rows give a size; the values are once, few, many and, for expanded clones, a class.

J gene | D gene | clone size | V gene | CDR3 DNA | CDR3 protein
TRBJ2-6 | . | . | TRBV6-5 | TGTGCCAGCAGTTACGATGTTTCCGGGGCCAACGTCCTGACTTTC | CASSYDVSGANVLTF
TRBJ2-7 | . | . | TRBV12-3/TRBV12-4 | TGTGCCAGCAGTTTACGAATTCACGAGCAGTACTTC | CASSLRIHEQYF
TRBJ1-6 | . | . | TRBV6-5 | TGTGCCAGCAAACAGGGCCATGGTTCCATTTCACCCCTCCACTTT | CASKQGHGSISPLHF
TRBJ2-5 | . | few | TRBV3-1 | TGTGCCAGCAGCCGACCCGACGGTAGGGAGACCCAGTACTTC | CASSRPDGRETQYF
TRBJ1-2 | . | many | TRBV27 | TGTGCCAGCAGTTTAATGGGCTATGGCTACACCTTC | CASSLMGYGYTF
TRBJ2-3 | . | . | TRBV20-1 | TGCAGTGCTAGGCGGAGGGCCGGCACAGATACGCAGTATTTT | CSARRRAGTDTQYF
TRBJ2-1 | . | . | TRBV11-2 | TGTGCGGACCAGCAGAACGGCTACAATGAGCAGTTCTTC | CADQQNGYNEQFF
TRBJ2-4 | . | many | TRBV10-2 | TGCGCCAGCAGCTCCAAAAACATTCAGTACTTC | CASSSKNIQYF
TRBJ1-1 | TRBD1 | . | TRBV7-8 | TGTGCCAGCAGCCTAGGGACAGGGAAGACTGAAGCTTTCTTT | CASSLGTGKTEAFF
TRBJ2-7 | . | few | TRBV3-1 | TGTGCCAGCAGCCAAGAGAGGGCCTACGAGCAGTACTTC | CASSQERAYEQYF
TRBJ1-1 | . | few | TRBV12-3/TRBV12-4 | TGTGCCAGCAGTTTCAGCCGGGGGGGCACTGAAGCTTTCTTT | CASSFSRGGTEAFF
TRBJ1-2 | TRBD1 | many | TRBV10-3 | TGTGCCATCAATCCCGGGACAGTGCATGGCTACACCTTC | CAINPGTVHGYTF
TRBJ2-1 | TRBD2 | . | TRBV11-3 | TGTGCCAGCAGCTTACGACCACTAGCGGGAGGCGTAAATACCCCCAATGAGCAGTTCTTC | CASSLRPLAGGVNTPNEQFF
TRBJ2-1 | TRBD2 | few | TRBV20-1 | TGCAGTGCTAGAAGATTCCTGACTAGCGGGGTATCCTACAATGAGCAGTTCTTC | CSARRFLTSGVSYNEQFF
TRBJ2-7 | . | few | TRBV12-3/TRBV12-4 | TGTGCCAGCAGTCCCGACAGTGGCTACGAGCAGTACTTC | CASSPDSGYEQYF
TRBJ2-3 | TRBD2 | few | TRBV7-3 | TGTGCCAGCAGCCCCCTAGCGGGAGTCGGGACAGATACGCAGTATTTT | CASSPLAGVGTDTQYF
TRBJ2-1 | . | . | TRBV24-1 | TGTGCCACCAGGAAGGGAAACAGCTCCTACAATGAGCAGTTCTTC | CATRKGNSSYNEQFF
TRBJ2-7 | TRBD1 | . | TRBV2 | TGTGCCAGCAGCCCGACCGGGACAGGGAGGAGTAAGTACTTC | CASSPTGTGRSKYF
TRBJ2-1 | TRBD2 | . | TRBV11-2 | TGTGCCAGCAGCTTAGGTCCGACTAGCGATGAGCAGTTCTTC | CASSLGPTSDEQFF
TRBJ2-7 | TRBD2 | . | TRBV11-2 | TGTGCCAGCAGCCCCCAGCGGGGACTAATCTCCTACGAGCAGTACTTC | CASSPQRGLISYEQYF
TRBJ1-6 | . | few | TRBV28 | TGTGCCAGCACGACTGGGATTGTCGGGGCTAATTCACCCCTCCACTTT | CASTTGIVGANSPLHF
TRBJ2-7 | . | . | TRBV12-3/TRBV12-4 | TGTGCCAGCAGTTCCTCAGGGGCCCTAAGCTCCTACGAGCAGTACTTC | CASSSSGALSSYEQYF
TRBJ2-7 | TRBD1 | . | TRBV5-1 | TGCGCCAGCAACGACAGGGCGTCCTACGAGCAGTACTTC | CASNDRASYEQYF
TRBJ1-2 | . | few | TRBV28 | TGTGCCAGCAGAACATCAGGGCGATATGGCTACACCTTC | CASRTSGRYGYTF
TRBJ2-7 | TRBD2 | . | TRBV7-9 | TGTGCCAGCAGCTTAGCGCAAGGGCGAGCGGGAGATTACGAGCAGTACTTC | CASSLAQGRAGDYEQYF
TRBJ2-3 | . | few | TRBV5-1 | TGCGCCAGCAGCTCCGTCAGCGGTGGCACAGATACGCAGTATTTT | CASSSVSGGTDTQYF
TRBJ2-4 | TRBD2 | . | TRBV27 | TGTGCCAGCACCTCGAAACTAGCGGGAGGGCGGGAGCAGTACTTC | CASTSKLAGGREQYF
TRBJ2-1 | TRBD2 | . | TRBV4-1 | TGCGCCAGCAGCCCCAAGGGCGCGGGACAGGGACTAGCGGGCACTTACAATGAGCAGTTCTTC | CASSPKGAGQGLAGTYNEQFF
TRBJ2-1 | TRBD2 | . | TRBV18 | TGTGCCAGCCCGACTAGCGGGGTTTACAATGAGCAGTTCTTC | CASPTSGVYNEQFF
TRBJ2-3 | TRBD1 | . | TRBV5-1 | TGCGCCAGCAGTTTGGGACAGGTCGCCGCTAGCACAGATACGCAGTATTTT | CASSLGQVAASTDTQYF
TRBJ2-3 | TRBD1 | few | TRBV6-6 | TGTGCCAGCAGTTACACAGGGGGAGACACAGATACGCAGTATTTT | CASSYTGGDTDTQYF
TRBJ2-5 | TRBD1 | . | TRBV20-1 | TGCAGTGCTATCGGACAGGGGCGGCAAGAGACCCAGTACTTC | CSAIGQGRQETQYF
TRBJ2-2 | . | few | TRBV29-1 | TGCAGCGTTGTGGTGGGGGTGGGGGAGCTGTTTTTT | CSVVVGVGELFF